Sequencing of this TCR beta chain was carried out in a study of brain T cells in children with intractable seizures. Worth noting for this clone: Its antigen is still unknown.

The CDR3 length is 15 residues. Germline V gives CDR1 MDHEN, CDR2 SYDVKM. The V and J ends lost 4 bases and 4 bases, in that order; junction bases with no gene match: 10. Surgery cases with the highest brain T cell transcript signatures were chosen for sequencing. Patients received at least one anti-epileptic drug before surgery. Clones were read by immunoSEQ multiplex PCR, and TCRdb kept only the in-frame ones, dropping some. The sample has 100,000 to 120,000 clones; around 94% are singletons. Overall study results and limits: Patients' HCMV serostatus was unknown; virus specificity rests on CDR3 similarity alone.

Sequencing was performed on peripheral blood, taken at surgery. The V and J genes are TRBV28 and TRBJ2-7, with TRBD1 matching 7 bases. The receptor comes from a boy under two years old with hemimegalencephaly and intractable seizures. Written as DNA, the CDR3 is TGTGCCAGCAGTTCAGCAAAGGGGGCGCGTTACGAGCAGTACTTC. This sequence encodes CASSSAKGARYEQYF.